The clone carrying this TCR beta chain was recorded a few times. The authors ran a second PCR of roughly 7 to 11 cycles using a sample-barcoded 5' primer and a J-beta primer mix. Via MiXCR, TCRdb re-called the 5' RACE reads, giving one row per CDR3 protein. The sample includes around 780,000 distinct CDR3 sequences, approximately 60% seen only once; the top ten take roughly 26%. The record originates from a study of blood T cells in healthy people across ages. Germline V lookup: CDR1 DFQATT, CDR2 SNEGSKA (reference sequence). The CDR3 has 12 residues. The V end lost 8 bases, the J end lost 2 bases, and 13 bases lay between the germline ends.

The source material was blood. The rearrangement joins TRBV20-1 to TRBJ2-7, with unresolved D. The clonotype comes from a man aged 35 to 55 in good health. CDR3 sequence: CSNARLTYEQYF. CDR3 DNA: TGCAGTAATGCACGCTTAACCTACGAGCAGTACTTC.